These 10 T cell receptor beta chains were all obtained from the same sample, sequenced in a study of blood T cells in healthy people across ages (dated by TCRdb to 2014 to 2015). Receptors were amplified or captured by 5' RACE. Sequencing relied on an Illumina HiSeq 2500. The second PCR ran for about 6 to 11 cycles and used a J-beta primer mix along with a sample-barcoded 5' primer. Starting from the raw public reads, TCRdb applied fastp trimming at Q25, assembled clones with MiXCR and retained in-frame beta chains. Identical CDR3 protein sequences are pooled into one entry, listed with their most common genes and DNA. Recorded for this sample are 650,000 to 700,000 distinct CDR3 sequences; approximately 30% of them occurred a single time. The top ten clones comprise about 16% of the sample. The specimen was blood. These receptors were taken from a woman of 80 years or more in good health. Donor details come from another sample of the same person, matched by shared clones.

This clonotype appeared many times. The genes are TRBV12-3 or TRBV12-4 and TRBJ1-1; D is undetermined. The V and J ends lost 2 bases and 7 bases respectively, with 11 bases between them. The CDR3 is 13 residues long. CDR3 DNA sequence: TGTGCCAGCAGTTTACGGCGGGAGGGTGAAGCTTTCTTT. It translates to CASSLRREGEAFF.

This clonotype was detected many times. The genes are TRBV30 and TRBJ2-7; 7 nucleotides align to TRBD1. Germline trimming cut 2 bases from V and 3 bases from J; bases unmatched to any gene: 1. Germline CDR1 reads GTSNPN; CDR2 reads SVGIG (reference sequence). The CDR3 runs 12 residues. The CDR3 sequence: CAWSRGHYEQYF. Here the CDR3 DNA reads TGTGCCTGGAGTAGGGGGCACTACGAGCAGTACTTC.

This chain joins TRBV15 and TRBJ2-1; no firm D call. The V end was cut by 0 bases, the J end by 6 bases, with 6 bases between. Per the germline V gene, CDR1 is LNHNV and CDR2 is YYDKDF (reference sequence). This CDR3 region has 13 residues. In DNA, the CDR3 is TGTGCCACCAGCAGAGAGGAATTCAATGAGCAGTTCTTC. Protein: CATSREEFNEQFF.

CDR3 amino acids: CASSRTTGNQPQHF. DNA for the CDR3: TGTGCCAGCAGCCGAACGACAGGGAATCAGCCCCAGCATTTT. The chain links TRBV5-5 to TRBJ1-5; 7 positions agree with TRBD1. Trimming took 4 bases from V and 4 from J; bases not matched to a gene: 5. The CDR3 contains 14 residues. Germline-derived CDR1 and CDR2 are SGHKS and YYEKEE (reference sequence).

This sequence joins TRBV28 and TRBJ1-1; no reliable D call. Germline V gene lookup returns CDR1 MDHEN and CDR2 SYDVKM. V lost 4 bases to trimming and J lost 3 bases, with 12 bases between them. CDR3 length: 14 residues. CDR3 sequence reads: CASSYVAGYTEAFF. CDR3 coding DNA: TGTGCCAGCAGTTATGTAGCGGGGTACACTGAAGCTTTCTTT.

V is TRBV20-1 and J is TRBJ2-1; 11 nucleotides agree with TRBD2. The CDR3 has 16 residues. Germline CDR1 and CDR2: DFQATT and SNEGSKA (reference sequence). The trim removed 6 bases at V and 7 bases at J, leaving 14 bases unmatched. Here the CDR3 reads CSAQLLLAGDLNEQFF. In nucleotides, the CDR3 is TGCAGTGCCCAACTCTTACTAGCGGGGGATCTGAATGAGCAGTTCTTC.

This clonotype was found many times. This chain joins TRBV29-1 and TRBJ2-1, with D perhaps being TRBD1 or TRBD2 (5 bases each). In germline, CDR1 is SQVTM, CDR2 ANQGSEA. The V gene lost 6 bases and the J gene lost 2 bases, with 20 bases spanning the gap. CDR3 length equals 16 residues. The CDR3 region is CSVDPHGDPTYNEQFF. For the CDR3, the DNA is TGCAGCGTCGATCCCCATGGGGACCCTACCTACAATGAGCAGTTCTTC.

This rearrangement joins TRBV4-3 to TRBJ1-3, with D unresolved. This CDR3 contains 17 residues. The V gene lost 0 bases and the J gene lost 0 bases, with 12 bases spanning the gap. In germline, CDR1 is LGHNA, CDR2 YSLEER. CDR3 nucleotide sequence: TGCGCCAGCAGCCAAGATGAGCGACGGCACTCTGGAAACACCATATATTTT. This codes for CASSQDERRHSGNTIYF.

This clonotype was counted at least ten times. The genes are TRBV3-1 and TRBJ2-7, with 7 positions matching TRBD1. The CDR3 has 14 residues. The ends lost 4 bases at V and 4 bases at J; junction bases unmatched: 7. CDR1 and CDR2 (germline): LGHDT, YNNKEL (reference sequence). In DNA, the CDR3 is TGTGCCAGCAGCCGATTGGTGACAGGGTACGAGCAGTACTTC. It translates to CASSRLVTGYEQYF.

The CDR3 protein is CASVRGRGYNEQFF. CDR3 DNA sequence: TGTGCCAGCGTTAGAGGGAGGGGTTACAATGAGCAGTTCTTC. The V call is TRBV7-2, the J call TRBJ2-1; 7 positions agree with TRBD2. Losses at the gene ends were 8 bases for V and 4 bases for J; bases not matched to a gene: 8. Germline V gene lookup returns CDR1 SGHTA and CDR2 FQGNSA. The CDR3 totals 14 residues.